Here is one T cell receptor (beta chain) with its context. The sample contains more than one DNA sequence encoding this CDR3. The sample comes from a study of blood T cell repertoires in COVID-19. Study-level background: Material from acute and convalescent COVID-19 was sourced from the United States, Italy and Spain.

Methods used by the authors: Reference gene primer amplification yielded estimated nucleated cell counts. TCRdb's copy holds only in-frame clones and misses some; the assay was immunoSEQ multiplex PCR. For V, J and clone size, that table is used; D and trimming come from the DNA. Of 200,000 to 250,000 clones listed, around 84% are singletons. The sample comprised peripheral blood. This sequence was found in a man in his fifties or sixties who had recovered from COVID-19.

CDR3 residues: CASIGGGRNEQFF. Here the CDR3 DNA reads TGTGCCAGCATTGGGGGAGGGAGGAATGAGCAGTTCTTC. This chain links TRBV28 with TRBJ2-1; 7 nucleotides match TRBD2. The CDR3 is 13 amino acids. Germline V gives CDR1 MDHEN, CDR2 SYDVKM. V lost 7 bases, J lost 7 bases, and 7 bases stayed unmatched. Full variable domain (rest looked up from reference TRBV28 and TRBJ2-1): DVKVTQSSRYLVKRTGEKVFLECVQDMDHENMFWYRQDPGLGLRLIYFSYDVKMKEKGDIPEGYSVSREKKERFSLILESASTNQTSMYLCASIGGGRNEQFFGPGTRLTVL.